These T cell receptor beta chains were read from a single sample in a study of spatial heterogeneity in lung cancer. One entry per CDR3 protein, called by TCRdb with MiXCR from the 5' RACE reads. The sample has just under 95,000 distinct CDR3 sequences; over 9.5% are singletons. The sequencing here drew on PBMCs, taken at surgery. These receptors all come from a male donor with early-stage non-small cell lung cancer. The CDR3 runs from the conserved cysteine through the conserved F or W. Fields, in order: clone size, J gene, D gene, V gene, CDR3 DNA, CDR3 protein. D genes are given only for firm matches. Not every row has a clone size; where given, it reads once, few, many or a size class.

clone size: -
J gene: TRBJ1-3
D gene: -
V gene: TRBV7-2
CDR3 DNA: TGTGCCAGCAGCATGGACAGCTCTGGAAACACCATATATTTT
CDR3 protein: CASSMDSSGNTIYF

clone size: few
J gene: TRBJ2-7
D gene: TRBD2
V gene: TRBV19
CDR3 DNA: TGTGCCAGTAGTATCGGGGCCGGGAGGCCCTCCGAGCAGTACTTC
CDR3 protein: CASSIGAGRPSEQYF

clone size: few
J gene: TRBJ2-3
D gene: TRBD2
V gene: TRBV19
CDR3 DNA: TGTGCCAGTAGGGCGACTAGCGGAAGCACAGATACGCAGTATTTT
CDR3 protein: CASRATSGSTDTQYF

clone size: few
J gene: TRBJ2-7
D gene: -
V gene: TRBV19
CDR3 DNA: TGTGCCAGTAGTACACCCTACGAGCAGTACTTC
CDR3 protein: CASSTPYEQYF

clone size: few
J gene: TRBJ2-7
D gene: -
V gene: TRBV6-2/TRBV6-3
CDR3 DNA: TGTGCCAGCAGTTACCTCCAGATTTCTGGCGAGCAGTACTTC
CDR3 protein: CASSYLQISGEQYF

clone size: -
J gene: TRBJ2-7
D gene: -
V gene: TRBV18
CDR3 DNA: TGTGCCACCAACTCAGGCCCTGGGGTGGGTTACGAGCAGTACTTC
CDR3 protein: CATNSGPGVGYEQYF

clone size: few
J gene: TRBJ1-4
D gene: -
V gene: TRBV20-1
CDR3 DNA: TGCAGTGCTAACACTGGGCCCGAAAAACTGTTTTTT
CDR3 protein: CSANTGPEKLFF

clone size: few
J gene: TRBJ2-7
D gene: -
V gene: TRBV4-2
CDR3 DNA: TGTGCCAGCAGCCAAACGGGGGTTCTATCCTACGAGCAGTACTTC
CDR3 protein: CASSQTGVLSYEQYF

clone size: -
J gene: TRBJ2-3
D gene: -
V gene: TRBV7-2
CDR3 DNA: TGTGCCAGCAGCCAAGATAGAGGGAGGGGGACAGATACGCAGTATTTT
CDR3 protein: CASSQDRGRGTDTQYF

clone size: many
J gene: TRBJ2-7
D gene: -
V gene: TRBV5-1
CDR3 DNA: TGCGCCAGCAGCTTCCGAGGGACCTCCTACGAGCAGTACTTC
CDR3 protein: CASSFRGTSYEQYF

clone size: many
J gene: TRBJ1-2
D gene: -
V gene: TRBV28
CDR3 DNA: TGTGCCAGCAGTAGAAAAGGGTTCCATGGCTACACCTTC
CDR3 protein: CASSRKGFHGYTF

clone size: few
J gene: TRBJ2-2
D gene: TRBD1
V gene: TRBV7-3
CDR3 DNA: TGTGCCAGCAGCACCTCTAAGTCGGGACAGGGAAACACCGGGGAGCTGTTTTTT
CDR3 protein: CASSTSKSGQGNTGELFF

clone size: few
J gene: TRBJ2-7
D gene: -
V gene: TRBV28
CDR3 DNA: TGTGCCAGCAGTCGACCCTCGGGGGCAACCTACGAGCAGTACTTC
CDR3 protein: CASSRPSGATYEQYF

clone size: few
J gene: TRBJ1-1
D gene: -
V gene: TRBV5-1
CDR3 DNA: TGCGCCAGCAGCTTGGGGGGGATCACTGAAGCTTTCTTT
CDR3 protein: CASSLGGITEAFF